The 20 T cell receptor beta chains in this list originate from one sample, sequenced in a study of shared clonotypes between healthy human individuals. The repertoire was sequenced with immunoSEQ multiplex PCR; TCRdb's copy has only in-frame clones and lacks some. The sample contains roughly 2 million clones, more than 90% of which appear only once. Input material: naive CD4+ T cells sorted from blood. Described subset: CD45RA+ positively selected. These receptors were collected from a man aged 18 to 35 in good health.

The V gene is TRBV30, the J gene TRBJ1-5; D not resolved. The germline V gene encodes CDR1 GTSNPN and CDR2 SVGIG (reference sequence). V was pared by 0 bases and J by 6 bases, with 12 bases between. The CDR3 contains 14 residues. The CDR3 DNA is TGTGCCTGGAGTGTTAGTTATATGGGTCAGCCCCAGCATTTT. It is translated as CAWSVSYMGQPQHF.

The chain couples TRBV18 to TRBJ2-1; tentative D call: TRBD2 (6 bases). Germline CDR1 and CDR2: KGHSH and LQKENI. The V gene lost 5 bases and the J gene lost 7 bases, with 18 bases spanning the gap. The CDR3 is 15 amino acids. The CDR3: CASSESGGPGNEQFF. The CDR3 bases are TGTGCCAGCTCAGAATCCGGAGGGCCGGGAAATGAGCAGTTCTTC.

Details on this clone: The identical CDR3 is also encoded by other nucleotide sequences in the sample. The chain carries TRBV7-9 and TRBJ2-1; maybe TRBD2 (5 bases). Trimming cost V 5 bases and J 1 base, with 6 bases left between them. The CDR3 is made up of 13 amino acids. CDR1 and CDR2 from the germline V gene are SEHNR and FQNEAQ (reference sequence). The CDR3 is CASSPGSYNEQFF. As DNA, the CDR3 is TGTGCCAGCAGCCCGGGGTCCTACAATGAGCAGTTCTTC.

The J gene is TRBJ2-3, the V gene TRBV11-2, with TRBD2 matching 8 bases. V lost 3 bases, J lost 4 bases, and 12 bases stayed unmatched. The germline V gene has CDR1 SGHAT and CDR2 FQNNGV. The CDR3 length is 17 residues. CDR3 nucleotides: TGTGCCAGCAGCTTTTCTGGGACTAGTGGTGGAGCAGATACGCAGTATTTT. It specifies CASSFSGTSGGADTQYF.

The chain carries TRBV6-6 and TRBJ1-1; no firm D call. This CDR3 comprises 15 residues. CDR1 and CDR2 (germline): MNHNY, SVGAGI (reference sequence). V was cut by 6 bases and J by 2 bases, with 16 bases left in between. The CDR3 loop is CASSSRPTANTEAFF. The DNA of the CDR3 is TGTGCCAGCAGCTCTAGGCCTACCGCCAACACTGAAGCTTTCTTT.

This rearrangement joins TRBV30 to TRBJ2-5; D unclear. CDR1 and CDR2 from the germline V gene are GTSNPN and SVGIG (reference sequence). Trimming took 7 bases from V and 5 from J, leaving 11 bases between them. There are 11 residues in the CDR3. The DNA of the CDR3 is TGTGCCTCCGGGTCACCCGAGACCCAGTACTTC. Its protein product is CASGSPETQYF.

The chain has TRBV23-1 and TRBJ1-1; D is ambiguous. TRBV23-1 is an ORF; its function is uncertain. V lost 5 bases and J 3 bases, leaving 10 bases between the germline ends. The CDR3 is made up of 13 amino acids. CDR3 in amino acids: CASSRGRDTEAFF. DNA of the CDR3: TGCGCCAGCAGTAGAGGGCGGGACACTGAAGCTTTCTTT.

The chain links TRBV30 to TRBJ2-3; 7 positions agree with TRBD1. The V segment lost 4 bases and the J segment 0 bases; nucleotides outside the gene matches: 4. CDR3 size: 14 residues. Germline V lookup: CDR1 GTSNPN, CDR2 SVGIG (reference sequence). The CDR3 loop reads CAWTGTVSTDTQYF. The CDR3 nucleotides are TGTGCCTGGACCGGGACAGTTAGCACAGATACGCAGTATTTT.

V usage is TRBV6-5 and J usage is TRBJ1-1; the D gene is possibly TRBD1 (6 bases). Germline values: CDR1 MNHEY, CDR2 SVGAGI. The CDR3 spans 14 residues. With 0 bases removed from V and 5 bases from J, the gap between germline ends came to 10 bases. CDR3 in amino acids: CASSYSRGQTEAFF. DNA of the CDR3: TGTGCCAGCAGTTACTCACGGGGGCAAACTGAAGCTTTCTTT.

The chain joins TRBV5-1 to TRBJ1-4, with D uncertain. This CDR3 region has 14 residues. Germline V gene lookup returns CDR1 SGHRS and CDR2 YFSETQ. V shed 0 bases and J shed 5 bases, with 8 bases lying between them. CDR3 DNA: TGCGCCAGCAGCTTGGACACCGGGAATGAAAAACTGTTTTTT. Amino acids: CASSLDTGNEKLFF.

This rearrangement joins TRBV6-1 to TRBJ1-3, with 7 bases matching TRBD1. Germline CDR1 and CDR2: MNHNS and SASEGT. V gave up 9 bases and J gave up 0 bases; unmatched junction bases: 8. This CDR3 is 15 amino acids long. The CDR3 region is CASRQGRGSGNTIYF. In DNA, the CDR3 is TGTGCCAGTAGACAGGGAAGGGGCTCTGGAAACACCATATATTTT.

The rearrangement joins TRBV5-4 to TRBJ2-1; 9 nucleotides match TRBD2. CDR3 length: 16 residues. The germline CDR1 and CDR2 sequences are SGHNT and YYREEE (reference sequence). V shed 0 bases, J shed 5 bases, and the junction held 6 bases outside the gene matches. CDR3 bases: TGTGCCAGCAGCTTGGATGGTCTAGCGGGGAACAATGAGCAGTTCTTC. This codes for CASSLDGLAGNNEQFF.

This clone was counted a single time. The same CDR3 arises from other DNA sequences in this sample as well. The chain joins TRBV15 to TRBJ1-2; 7 positions match TRBD1. CDR1 is LNHNV and CDR2 is YYDKDF in the germline V gene (reference sequence). Trimming removed 0 bases from V and 4 bases from J; junction bases left unmatched: 2. The CDR3 covers 14 residues. The CDR3 DNA is TGTGCCACCAGCAGAGACAGGGGGAGCTATGGCTACACCTTC. Protein sequence: CATSRDRGSYGYTF.

This clone was seen a single time. This CDR3 is also generated by other DNA sequences in the sample. The chain has TRBV18 and TRBJ2-7; no firm D call. CDR1 KGHSH and CDR2 LQKENI come from the germline V gene. The V end lost 6 bases, the J end lost 0 bases, and 9 bases lay between the germline ends. This CDR3 spans 13 amino acids. DNA of the CDR3: TGTGCCAGCTCCCCCGGCGCCTCCTACGAGCAGTACTTC. This gives the protein CASSPGASYEQYF.

This rearrangement joins TRBV27 to TRBJ2-3; 9 bases line up with TRBD2. The V gene's germline CDR1 is MNHEY and CDR2 SMNVEV (reference sequence). The CDR3 is made up of 15 amino acids. V trimming: 3 bases; J trimming: 3 bases; junction bases outside the gene matches: 4. In DNA, the CDR3 is TGTGCCAGCAGTTTCGCTAGCGGGGAAACAGATACGCAGTATTTT. It specifies CASSFASGETDTQYF.

The genes are TRBV6-6 and TRBJ1-6, with TRBD1 matching over 8 bases. The V gene end was trimmed by 6 bases and the J gene end by 5 bases; junction bases not matched to a gene: 6. The CDR3 is made up of 15 amino acids. In germline, CDR1 is MNHNY, CDR2 SVGAGI (reference sequence). CDR3: CASSKTGADNSPLHF. In DNA, the CDR3 is TGTGCCAGCAGCAAGACAGGGGCGGATAATTCACCCCTCCACTTT.

Turning to this clone: At the DNA level, this CDR3 is encoded by other sequences in the same sample as well. The CDR3, as DNA: TGTGCCAGCTCACCGACTAGCGGGCACTACGAGCAGTACTTC. Translated: CASSPTSGHYEQYF. The V call is TRBV18, the J call TRBJ2-7; 10 bases are a match to TRBD2. CDR1 KGHSH and CDR2 LQKENI come from the germline V gene. The CDR3 length is 14 residues. Trimming removed 3 bases from V and 3 bases from J; junction bases left unmatched: 2.

A note on this clone: Other DNA sequences in this sample translate to the same CDR3. The J gene is TRBJ2-1, the V gene TRBV5-1, with a weak D call TRBD1 (6 bases). The CDR3 consists of 14 residues. Germline CDR1 reads SGHRS; CDR2 reads YFSETQ. Trimming took 0 bases from V and 7 from J, leaving 11 bases between them. The CDR3 nucleotides read TGCGCCAGCAGCTTGGGGAGCCAGGGGAATGAGCAGTTCTTC. Translated, it gives CASSLGSQGNEQFF.

The chain employs TRBV5-1 and TRBJ2-7; D might be TRBD1 (5 bases). V lost 0 bases to trimming and J lost 3 bases, with 10 bases between them. This CDR3 spans 14 amino acids. Germline CDR1 is SGHRS and CDR2 is YFSETQ. The CDR3 sequence is CASSLADSRYEQYF. The CDR3 nucleotides read TGCGCCAGCAGCTTGGCCGACAGCCGCTACGAGCAGTACTTC.

The V call is TRBV7-8, the J call TRBJ1-5; D is uncertain. The CDR3 consists of 14 residues. In germline, CDR1 is SGHVS, CDR2 FQNEAQ. Trimming removed 6 bases at V and 6 bases at J, with 15 bases between. CDR3 sequence: CASRPTGFAQPQHF. The CDR3 region has the DNA TGTGCCAGCAGACCTACGGGGTTCGCTCAGCCCCAGCATTTT.